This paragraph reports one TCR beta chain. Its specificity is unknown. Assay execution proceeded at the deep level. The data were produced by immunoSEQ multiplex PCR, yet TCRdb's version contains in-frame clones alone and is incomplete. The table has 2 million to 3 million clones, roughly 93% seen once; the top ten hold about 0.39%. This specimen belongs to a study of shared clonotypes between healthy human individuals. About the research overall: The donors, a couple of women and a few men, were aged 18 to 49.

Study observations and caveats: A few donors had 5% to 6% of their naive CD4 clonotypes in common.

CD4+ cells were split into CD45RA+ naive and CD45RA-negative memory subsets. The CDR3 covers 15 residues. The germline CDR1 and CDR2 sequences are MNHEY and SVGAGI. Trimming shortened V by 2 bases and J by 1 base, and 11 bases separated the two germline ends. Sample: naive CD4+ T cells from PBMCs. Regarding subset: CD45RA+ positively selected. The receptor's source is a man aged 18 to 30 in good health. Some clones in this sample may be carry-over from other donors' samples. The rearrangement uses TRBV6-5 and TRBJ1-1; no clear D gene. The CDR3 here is CASSYGYGPNTEAFF. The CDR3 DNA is TGTGCCAGCAGTTACGGTTACGGACCGAACACTGAAGCTTTCTTT.